Below are 16 T cell receptor beta chains sequenced from a single sample in a study of early T cells in non-severe SARS-CoV-2 infection. TCRdb reprocessed the 5' RACE reads via MiXCR and lists one record per CDR3 protein. The table includes more than 50,000 distinct CDR3 sequences, around 14% detected once. The input for sequencing was whole blood, taken at baseline. Receptors originate from an adult who was a healthcare worker with PCR-confirmed SARS-CoV-2 infection or an uninfected control (not recorded which).

The CDR3 protein is CASSPTSGGSYNEQFF. For the CDR3, the DNA is TGTGCCAGCAGCCCCACGAGCGGGGGCTCCTACAATGAGCAGTTCTTC. The chain links TRBV7-6 to TRBJ2-1; 8 bases line up with TRBD2. The CDR3 is 16 residues long. Germline-derived CDR1 and CDR2 are SGHVS and FNYEAQ. The trim removed 5 bases at V and 0 bases at J, leaving 6 bases unmatched.

The chain employs TRBV4-1 and TRBJ1-4; D is possibly TRBD1 (6 bases). Trimming stripped 4 bases from V and 6 bases from J, with 9 bases between. The CDR3 sequence is 13 residues long. CDR1 MGHRA and CDR2 YSYEKL come from the germline V gene. The CDR3 here is CASSPHRDEKLFF. DNA of the CDR3: TGCGCCAGCAGCCCTCACAGGGATGAAAAACTGTTTTTT.

A few counts support this clonotype. The chain carries TRBV11-2 and TRBJ2-7; 9 bases line up with TRBD1. After removal of 5 bases from V and 3 bases from J, the junction contained 11 bases not matched to a gene. The CDR3 consists of 16 residues. Germline V gene lookup returns CDR1 SGHAT and CDR2 FQNNGV. The CDR3 here is CASSPRELTGGYEQYF. DNA for the CDR3: TGTGCCAGCAGCCCGCGAGAATTGACAGGGGGCTACGAGCAGTACTTC.

The chain combines TRBV2 with TRBJ2-7, with 8 bases aligning to TRBD1. This CDR3 contains 13 residues. Germline V CDR1 and CDR2: SNHLY, FYNNEI. With 1 base clipped from V and 5 bases from J, the junction kept 1 base outside the gene matches. CDR3 coding DNA: TGTGCCAGCAGTGAAGACAGGGGGGACGAGCAGTACTTC. Protein product: CASSEDRGDEQYF.

This clonotype was counted at least ten times. The chain uses TRBV4-2 and TRBJ2-1; TRBD2 agrees at 9 bases. The V gene end was trimmed by 0 bases and the J gene end by 7 bases; junction bases not matched to a gene: 4. CDR3 length: 15 residues. Germline CDR1 reads LGHNA; CDR2 reads YNFKEQ. This CDR3 is CASSQEVAGANEQFF. Here the CDR3 DNA reads TGTGCCAGCAGCCAAGAGGTAGCGGGAGCTAATGAGCAGTTCTTC.

V and J are TRBV5-1 and TRBJ2-7; D is unresolved. From germline, CDR1 is SGHRS and CDR2 YFSETQ. Trimming removed 1 base from V and 2 bases from J, with 10 bases in between. The CDR3 covers 14 residues. The CDR3 region has the DNA TGCGCCAGCAGCTTGAAAACAGCAACCTACGAGCAGTACTTC. As protein: CASSLKTATYEQYF.

The V call is TRBV10-1, the J call TRBJ2-2; D is ambiguous. The V end was cut by 6 bases, the J end by 4 bases, with 12 bases between. CDR1 is WNHNN and CDR2 is SYGVQD in the germline V gene (reference sequence). The CDR3 is 14 residues long. CDR3 sequence: CASSDGQLTGELFF. The DNA of the CDR3 is TGCGCCAGCAGCGATGGGCAACTCACCGGGGAGCTGTTTTTT.

This clonotype was observed at least ten times. This chain links TRBV10-3 with TRBJ1-2; 8 bases are a match to TRBD1. Germline loops: CDR1 ENHRY, CDR2 SYGVKD. This CDR3 is built from 12 residues. V shed 9 bases, J shed 4 bases, and the junction held 4 bases outside the gene matches. The CDR3: CAMTGDGYGYTF. CDR3 bases: TGTGCCATGACAGGGGACGGCTATGGCTACACCTTC.

The J gene is TRBJ2-5, the V gene TRBV20-1; D might be TRBD1 or TRBD2, each matching 5 bases. Germline assignment: CDR1 DFQATT and CDR2 SNEGSKA (reference sequence). The CDR3 runs 11 residues. V was shortened by 8 bases and J by 8 bases, with 15 bases between the two germline ends. CDR3 residues: CSRGEALTQYF. CDR3 DNA sequence: TGCAGTAGGGGAGAGGCCTTAACCCAGTACTTC.

In this sample, this clonotype turned up many times. The rearrangement links TRBV20-1 to TRBJ2-2; 9 bases match TRBD1. This CDR3 comprises 14 residues. Germline CDR1 and CDR2: DFQATT and SNEGSKA (reference sequence). V was clipped by 4 bases and J by 2 bases; unmatched bases: 2. In nucleotides, the CDR3 is TGCAGTGCTAAGACAGGGGGAAACACCGGGGAGCTGTTTTTT. It codes for CSAKTGGNTGELFF.

This rearrangement joins TRBV20-1 to TRBJ1-3; D is unclear. This CDR3 region has 15 residues. The ends were cut back, 3 bases at V and 0 bases at J, with 12 bases in the middle. The germline V gene encodes CDR1 DFQATT and CDR2 SNEGSKA (reference sequence). In DNA form, the CDR3 reads TGCAGTGCTAGTATTGGCGCTTACTCTGGAAACACCATATATTTT. Its translation is CSASIGAYSGNTIYF.

The chain joins TRBV5-1 to TRBJ2-3; 7 bases fit TRBD2. CDR3 length: 18 residues. Germline values: CDR1 SGHRS, CDR2 YFSETQ. The V segment lost 1 base and the J segment 2 bases; nucleotides outside the gene matches: 13. Here the CDR3 DNA reads TGCGCCAGCAGCTTGCAAGGTGACATAGCGGGCCTCACAGATACGCAGTATTTT. Amino acid sequence: CASSLQGDIAGLTDTQYF. The full variable domain, rest sourced from reference TRBV5-1 and TRBJ2-3, is KAGVTQTPRYLIKTRGQQVTLSCSPISGHRSVSWYQQTPGQGLQFLFEYFSETQRNKGNFPGRFSGRQFSNSRSEMNVSTLELGDSALYLCASSLQGDIAGLTDTQYFGPGTRLTVL.

The chain uses TRBV9 and TRBJ2-2; TRBD1 matches 9 bases. CDR1 is SGDLS and CDR2 is YYNGEE in the germline V gene. The CDR3 length is 16 residues. With 3 bases clipped from V and 4 bases from J, the junction kept 7 bases outside the gene matches. In nucleotides, the CDR3 is TGTGCCAGCAGCGGAACAGGGGGCGCCGGCACCGGGGAGCTGTTTTTT. Translated, it gives CASSGTGGAGTGELFF.

J is TRBJ2-1 and V is TRBV3-1; TRBD1 is a possible D gene (6 bases). Germline CDR1 is LGHDT and CDR2 is YNNKEL (reference sequence). Trimming stripped 3 bases from V and 6 bases from J, with 27 bases between. This CDR3 has 19 amino acids. CDR3 bases: TGTGCCAGCAGCCATCTTCACAAAAGGGACACCCGGGTGGTCAATGAGCAGTTCTTC. Translated, it gives CASSHLHKRDTRVVNEQFF.

This clonotype was counted between two and nine times. Germline is not matched at one junction end, which may reflect a read error. The chain is built from TRBV10-3 and TRBJ2-7; D gene ambiguous. Germline CDR1 reads ENHRY; CDR2 reads SYGVKD. The CDR3 is 13 amino acids. The CDR3 region is CAISESNPGLPRF. CDR3 bases: TGTGCCATCAGTGAGTCGAATCCCGGGCTCCCCCGCTTC.

The chain is built from TRBV11-2 and TRBJ2-1; D may be TRBD1 (5 bases). V was trimmed by 5 bases and J by 8 bases, leaving 16 bases between them. The CDR3 runs to 14 residues. Germline V gene data show CDR1 as SGHAT and CDR2 as FQNNGV. CDR3 amino acids: CASSRSTVGDEQFF. DNA for the CDR3: TGTGCCAGCAGCCGATCGACAGTGGGCGATGAGCAGTTCTTC.